This T cell receptor (beta chain) was sequenced during a study of PD-1 blockade in classical Hodgkin lymphoma. Overall study context: Patients were given intravenous nivolumab, 3 mg/kg, every 2 weeks.

As regards this clone: The target antigen is unknown.

All patients relapsed after autologous stem cell transplantation, and brentuximab vedotin exposure varied. The study recorded best responses of complete response, partial response or progressive disease. Unmatched junction bases numbered 6, after V lost 4 bases and J lost 2 bases. Germline V gene sequence: CDR1 LNHDA, CDR2 SQIVND (reference sequence). The CDR3 is 16 residues long. Repertoires were generated with immunoSEQ multiplex PCR, while TCRdb's copy carries only in-frame clones and drops some. The sample lists more than 55,000 clones; 88% were seen once. Regarding the study as a whole: Newly diagnosed patients had diversity similar to the baseline diversity of complete responders.

The sequences come from peripheral blood mononuclear cells (PBMCs), collected before the second cycle of nivolumab. The receptor comes from a human donor with classical Hodgkin lymphoma. The J gene is TRBJ1-5, the V gene TRBV19; 9 nucleotides agree with TRBD1. CDR3 bases: TGTGCCAGTAGTAGCGGGACAGGGATCCGCAATCAGCCCCAGCATTTT. The encoded protein is CASSSGTGIRNQPQHF.